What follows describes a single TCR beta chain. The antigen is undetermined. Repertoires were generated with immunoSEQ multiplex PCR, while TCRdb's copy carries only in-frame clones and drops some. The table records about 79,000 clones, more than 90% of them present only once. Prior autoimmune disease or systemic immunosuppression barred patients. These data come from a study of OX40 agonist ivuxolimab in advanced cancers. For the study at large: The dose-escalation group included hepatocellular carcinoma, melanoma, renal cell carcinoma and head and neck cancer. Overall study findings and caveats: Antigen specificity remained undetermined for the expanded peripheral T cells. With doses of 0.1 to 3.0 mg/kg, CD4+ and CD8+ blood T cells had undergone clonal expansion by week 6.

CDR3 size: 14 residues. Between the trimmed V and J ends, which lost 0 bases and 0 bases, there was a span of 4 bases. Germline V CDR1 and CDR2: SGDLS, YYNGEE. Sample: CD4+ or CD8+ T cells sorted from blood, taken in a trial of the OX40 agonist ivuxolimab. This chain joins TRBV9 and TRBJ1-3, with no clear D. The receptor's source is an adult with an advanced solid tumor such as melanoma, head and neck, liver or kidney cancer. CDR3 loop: CASSVAVSGNTIYF. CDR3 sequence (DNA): TGTGCCAGCAGCGTAGCTGTCTCTGGAAACACCATATATTTT.